These 17 T cell receptor beta chains came from one sample sequenced in a study of blood T cell repertoires in COVID-19. Profiled with immunoSEQ multiplex PCR; TCRdb holds only in-frame clones, not every one. The table has around 280,000 clones, 70% to 90% seen once; the top ten hold 5.5% to 7%. The sample consisted of PBMCs or T cells enriched from blood (not recorded which). The origin of the receptors is a woman between 40 and 55 years old who had recovered from COVID-19.

The chain is built from TRBV11-2 and TRBJ1-3, with 9 bases that match TRBD1. The CDR3 loop spans 16 amino acids. Per germline, CDR1 SGHAT and CDR2 FQNNGV. V shed 5 bases and J 0 bases; nucleotides not matched to a gene: 5. For the CDR3, the DNA is TGTGCCAGCAGCCCAACGGGACAGGGCTCTGGAAACACCATATATTTT. Protein sequence: CASSPTGQGSGNTIYF. The complete variable domain, with remaining parts taken from reference TRBV11-2 and TRBJ1-3, reads EAGVAQSPRYKIIEKRQSVAFWCNPISGHATLYWYQQILGQGPKLLIQFQNNGVVDDSQLPKDRFSAERLKGVDSTLKIQPAKLEDSAVYLCASSPTGQGSGNTIYFGEGSWLTVV.

This clone has just one count. The chain carries TRBV9 and TRBJ2-3; possible D gene TRBD1, 5 bases. Germline CDR1 SGDLS, CDR2 YYNGEE. Trimming cost V 0 bases and J 2 bases, with 10 bases left between them. The CDR3 totals 15 residues. CDR3 nucleotides: TGTGCCAGCAGCGTAGCTCCCAGGGACACAGATACGCAGTATTTT. It is translated as CASSVAPRDTDTQYF.

The V and J genes are TRBV4-1 and TRBJ1-1; D is uncertain. Trimming removed 1 base from V and 3 bases from J, with 9 bases in between. Germline lookup yields CDR1 MGHRA and CDR2 YSYEKL. The CDR3 runs 14 residues. This chain's CDR3 is CASSQGPADTEAFF. In nucleotides, the CDR3 is TGCGCCAGCAGCCAAGGGCCGGCGGACACTGAAGCTTTCTTT.

The chain recombines TRBV7-8 with TRBJ1-6, with a possible D match to TRBD1 (6 bases). CDR3 length: 19 residues. Germline lookup yields CDR1 SGHVS and CDR2 FQNEAQ. Between the trimmed V and J ends, which lost 4 bases and 9 bases, there was a span of 28 bases. The CDR3 DNA is TGTGCCAGCAGCTCCAACGTGGGGGTTGGTCCAGGGGTTTTTTCACCCCTCCACTTT. Translated, it gives CASSSNVGVGPGVFSPLHF.

This clone has just one count. This sequence joins TRBV3-1 (or the pseudogene TRBV3-2) and TRBJ2-5; D gene unclear. The CDR3 sequence is 12 residues long. The V end was cut by 10 bases, the J end by 5 bases, with 14 bases between. Germline V lookup: CDR1 LGHDT, CDR2 YNNKEL (reference sequence). CDR3 protein: CATSGLRETQYF. For the CDR3, the DNA is TGTGCCACGTCCGGTTTACGGGAGACCCAGTACTTC.

The chain employs TRBV7-3 and TRBJ1-1, with D tentatively TRBD1 (5 bases). The V end was cut by 0 bases, the J end by 2 bases, with 10 bases between. The length of the CDR3 is 15 residues. Per germline, CDR1 SGHTA and CDR2 FQGTGA. The CDR3 DNA reads TGTGCCAGCAGCTTAACGGGCAGGGAAAACACTGAAGCTTTCTTT. This sequence encodes CASSLTGRENTEAFF.

The chain combines TRBV7-2 with TRBJ2-7; TRBD2 matches at 9 bases. This CDR3 has 13 residues. Germline V CDR1 and CDR2: SGHTA, FQGNSA. Germline trimming cut 6 bases from V and 6 bases from J; bases unmatched to any gene: 6. The CDR3 nucleotides read TGTGCCAGCAGGGTAGCGGGAGAAAGCGAGCAGTACTTC. Amino acid sequence: CASRVAGESEQYF.

This chain connects TRBV6-2 or TRBV6-3 to TRBJ1-3; a weak D match, TRBD1 (6 bases). V was clipped by 0 bases and J by 2 bases, with 17 bases between them. The CDR3 is 18 amino acids. The germline CDR1 and CDR2 sequences are MNHEY and SVGEGT. CDR3 DNA sequence: TGTGCCAGCAGTTACTCCATACAGGGCGGAATTCCTGGAAACACCATATATTTT. Protein: CASSYSIQGGIPGNTIYF.

The rearrangement links TRBV9 to TRBJ1-3; possible D gene TRBD1, 6 bases. There are 12 residues in the CDR3. The V gene's germline CDR1 is SGDLS and CDR2 YYNGEE. V was trimmed by 0 bases and J by 8 bases, leaving 6 bases between them. CDR3 nucleotides: TGTGCCAGCAGCGTAGAGGGGGACACCATATATTTT. Its translation is CASSVEGDTIYF.

DNA for the CDR3: TGTGCCAGCAGCTTATTTGGGGGGCAAGAGACCCAGTACTTC. Translating gives CASSLFGGQETQYF. The chain carries TRBV7-2 and TRBJ2-5; the D gene is possibly TRBD2 (6 bases). V was clipped by 2 bases and J by 2 bases, with 9 bases between them. The CDR3 loop spans 14 amino acids. Germline CDR1 and CDR2: SGHTA and FQGNSA.

The rearrangement joins TRBV9 to TRBJ1-1; 7 bases are a match to TRBD1. V gave up 0 bases and J gave up 5 bases; unmatched junction bases: 7. The germline CDR1 and CDR2 sequences are SGDLS and YYNGEE. This CDR3 contains 15 residues. The CDR3 region is CASSVVEGGETEAFF. The DNA of the CDR3 is TGTGCCAGCAGCGTAGTTGAAGGGGGCGAAACTGAAGCTTTCTTT. The whole variable domain, filled in from reference TRBV9 and TRBJ1-1, reads DSGVTQTPKHLITATGQRVTLRCSPRSGDLSVYWYQQSLDQGLQFLIQYYNGEERAKGNILERFSAQQFPDLHSELNLSSLELGDSALYFCASSVVEGGETEAFFGQGTRLTVV.

This clone was detected only a few times. The genes are TRBV5-4 and TRBJ1-5; D remains ambiguous. The CDR3 contains 11 residues. The germline CDR1 and CDR2 sequences are SGHNT and YYREEE (reference sequence). The V and J ends lost 4 bases and 3 bases respectively, with 2 bases between them. The CDR3 region has the DNA TGTGCCAGCAGCCACAATCAGCCCCAGCATTTT. Amino acid sequence: CASSHNQPQHF. Looking up the rest from reference TRBV5-4 and TRBJ1-5 gives the full variable domain: ETGVTQSPTHLIKTRGQQVTLRCSSQSGHNTVSWYQQALGQGPQFIFQYYREEENGRGNFPPRFSGLQFPNYSSELNVNALELDDSALYLCASSHNQPQHFGDGTRLSIL.

The chain has TRBV6-6 and TRBJ2-1; weak D call: TRBD2 (6 bases). V gave up 11 bases and J gave up 8 bases, with 13 bases separating them. There are 11 residues in the CDR3. CDR1 and CDR2 from the germline V gene are MNHNY and SVGAGI (reference sequence). Here the CDR3 DNA reads TGTGCCGCGGCGGGGCGCGATGAGCAGTTCTTC. It encodes CAAAGRDEQFF.

The gene calls are TRBV19 and TRBJ2-1; TRBD1 is a possible D gene (5 bases). V was pared by 6 bases and J by 3 bases, with 12 bases between. Germline V gene sequence: CDR1 LNHDA, CDR2 SQIVND (reference sequence). The CDR3 has 14 residues. The DNA for the CDR3 is TGTGCCAGTAGCAACCAGGGTCTCTACAATGAGCAGTTCTTC. Amino acids: CASSNQGLYNEQFF.

The rearrangement links TRBV24-1 to TRBJ1-4, with 8 bases that match TRBD1. Per germline, CDR1 KGHDR and CDR2 SFDVKD. V was clipped by 4 bases and J by 1 base; unmatched bases: 4. The CDR3 covers 16 residues. CDR3 DNA sequence: TGTGCCACCAGTGACGGACAGGGCCTAACTAATGAAAAACTGTTTTTT. As protein: CATSDGQGLTNEKLFF.

This chain's CDR3 is CASSDRLGSEAFF. The DNA of the CDR3 is TGTGCCAGCAGTGACAGGCTGGGCTCTGAAGCTTTCTTT. V usage is TRBV7-6 and J usage is TRBJ1-1; D perhaps matches TRBD1 (6 bases). The CDR3 sequence is 13 residues long. Germline V gives CDR1 SGHVS, CDR2 FNYEAQ. V was clipped by 6 bases and J by 6 bases, with 14 bases between them.

CDR3: CASRLDRTNTEAFF. In DNA form, the CDR3 reads TGTGCCAGCAGGCTGGACAGAACGAACACTGAAGCTTTCTTT. The chain uses TRBV28 and TRBJ1-1, with D possibly being TRBD1 (6 bases). CDR3 length: 14 amino acids. CDR1 is MDHEN and CDR2 is SYDVKM in the germline V gene. The V and J ends lost 6 bases and 1 base respectively, with 12 bases between them.